This T cell receptor (beta chain) was observed in a study of blood T cells in healthy people across ages. This clonotype was seen just once. At one of its ends the junction is not consistent with the germline gene, which may arise from a read error. Per-sample PBMC isolation yielded at least 6.5 million cells. Looked up from germline, CDR1 is SGHTA and CDR2 is FQGNSA. This CDR3 has 15 amino acids. A second PCR of about 6 to 12 cycles used a sample-barcoded 5' primer and a J-beta primer mix. Unique molecular identifiers of 12 random nucleotides labeled each cDNA. Sequencing yielded, for each sample, at least 2.5 million paired-end reads carrying CDR3. In TCRdb, the 5' RACE reads were re-called with MiXCR into one record per CDR3 protein. The sample includes 700,000 to 950,000 distinct CDR3 sequences, 40% to 45% of them seen just once.

The V call is TRBV7-2, the J call TRBJ2-5, with TRBD2 matching over 9 bases. The sequence was obtained from a woman aged 60 to 75 in good health. Sequencing used blood. The CDR3 loop reads CACSRGLAPLETQYF. The CDR3 bases are TGTGCCTGCAGCCGGGGACTAGCCCCTCTCGAGACCCAGTACTTC.